This is a list of T cell receptor beta chains from one sample in a study of blood T cell repertoires in COVID-19. Repertoires were generated with immunoSEQ multiplex PCR, while TCRdb's copy carries only in-frame clones and drops some. This sample has approximately 170,000 clones; about nine tenths occur once, and the top ten carry approximately 9.4%. The sequenced sample was PBMCs or T cells enriched from blood (not recorded which). Receptors originate from a woman under 30 who had recovered from COVID-19. Each CDR3 is given with its conserved first and last residue. The order of the fields is J gene, D gene, V gene, clone size, CDR3 protein, CDR3 DNA. A D gene is named only where the DNA matches it firmly. A clone size is listed for some rows: how often the clone was seen (once, few, many), or a class if it is expanded.

j_call: TRBJ1-1
d_call: -
v_call: TRBV3-1/TRBV3-2
clone_size: -
cdr3_aa: CASSQDSWAGTEAFF
cdr3_nt: TGTGCCAGCAGCCAAGATTCTTGGGCCGGTACTGAAGCTTTCTTT

j_call: TRBJ2-7
d_call: TRBD2
v_call: TRBV5-1
clone_size: many
cdr3_aa: CASSLPGSGRFSYEQYF
cdr3_nt: TGCGCCAGCAGCTTGCCGGGTAGCGGGAGGTTCTCCTACGAGCAGTACTTC

j_call: TRBJ2-5
d_call: -
v_call: TRBV7-9
clone_size: -
cdr3_aa: CASSLDGRERFIETQYF
cdr3_nt: TGTGCCAGCAGCTTAGATGGACGGGAGAGATTTATAGAGACCCAGTACTTC

j_call: TRBJ2-7
d_call: -
v_call: TRBV18
clone_size: few
cdr3_aa: CASSPGVGYEQYF
cdr3_nt: TGTGCCAGCTCCCCGGGGGTGGGCTACGAGCAGTACTTC

j_call: TRBJ2-6
d_call: TRBD1
v_call: TRBV19
clone_size: -
cdr3_aa: CASSIEAGGGGANVLTF
cdr3_nt: TGTGCCAGTAGTATAGAGGCAGGGGGTGGTGGGGCCAACGTCCTGACTTTC

j_call: TRBJ2-7
d_call: TRBD1
v_call: TRBV2
clone_size: -
cdr3_aa: CASFPGQHYEQYF
cdr3_nt: TGTGCCAGCTTTCCGGGACAGCACTACGAGCAGTACTTC

j_call: TRBJ2-5
d_call: -
v_call: TRBV18
clone_size: few
cdr3_aa: CASSPLRETQYF
cdr3_nt: TGTGCCAGCTCACCATTGCGGGAGACCCAGTACTTC

j_call: TRBJ1-3
d_call: -
v_call: TRBV11-2
clone_size: -
cdr3_aa: CASSPHLGGGNTIYF
cdr3_nt: TGTGCCAGCAGCCCCCATCTCGGCGGCGGAAACACCATATATTTT

j_call: TRBJ2-1
d_call: -
v_call: TRBV2
clone_size: -
cdr3_aa: CASSFEDYPRDEQFF
cdr3_nt: TGTGCCAGCAGTTTTGAGGACTACCCCCGGGATGAGCAGTTCTTC

j_call: TRBJ1-5
d_call: TRBD1
v_call: TRBV5-6
clone_size: few
cdr3_aa: CASSLESSQGALNQPQHF
cdr3_nt: TGTGCCAGCAGCTTGGAGAGTTCACAGGGGGCGCTAAATCAGCCCCAGCATTTT

j_call: TRBJ2-6
d_call: -
v_call: TRBV28
clone_size: -
cdr3_aa: CASSFYSLGANVLTF
cdr3_nt: TGTGCCAGCAGTTTTTACTCTCTTGGGGCCAACGTCCTGACTTTC

j_call: TRBJ1-5
d_call: -
v_call: TRBV28
clone_size: -
cdr3_aa: CASTPSGGAGQPQHF
cdr3_nt: TGTGCCAGCACCCCGTCCGGGGGGGCCGGTCAGCCCCAGCATTTT

j_call: TRBJ2-3
d_call: -
v_call: TRBV9
clone_size: -
cdr3_aa: CASSVGSRVRDTQYF
cdr3_nt: TGTGCCAGCAGCGTAGGTTCCAGGGTGAGAGATACGCAGTATTTT

j_call: TRBJ2-5
d_call: -
v_call: TRBV2
clone_size: once
cdr3_aa: CASVPSGVETQYF
cdr3_nt: TGTGCCAGCGTCCCCTCAGGGGTAGAGACCCAGTACTTC

j_call: TRBJ2-2
d_call: -
v_call: TRBV29-1
clone_size: -
cdr3_aa: CSVSWELHTGELFF
cdr3_nt: TGCAGCGTTAGCTGGGAGTTGCACACCGGGGAGCTGTTTTTT

j_call: TRBJ2-1
d_call: TRBD2
v_call: TRBV11-2
clone_size: once
cdr3_aa: CASSSSGGFFYEQFF
cdr3_nt: TGTGCCAGCAGCTCTAGCGGGGGGTTTTTCTATGAGCAGTTCTTC

j_call: TRBJ2-2
d_call: -
v_call: TRBV21-1
clone_size: -
cdr3_aa: CASSRIPGQGITGELFF
cdr3_nt: TGTGCCAGCAGCCGAATCCCGGGACAGGGTATCACCGGGGAGCTGTTTTTT

j_call: TRBJ2-7
d_call: TRBD1
v_call: TRBV5-3
clone_size: -
cdr3_aa: CARSLGTGMVPVPETTYEQYF
cdr3_nt: TGTGCCAGAAGCTTGGGGACAGGGATGGTCCCCGTACCCGAAACCACTTACGAGCAGTACTTC

j_call: TRBJ2-5
d_call: TRBD1
v_call: TRBV16
clone_size: -
cdr3_aa: CASSQGQSQETQYF
cdr3_nt: TGTGCCAGCAGCCAGGGACAGTCTCAAGAGACCCAGTACTTC

j_call: TRBJ1-4
d_call: -
v_call: TRBV7-9
clone_size: once
cdr3_aa: CASSWGGEGEKLFF
cdr3_nt: TGTGCCAGCAGCTGGGGAGGAGAGGGAGAAAAACTGTTTTTT

j_call: TRBJ2-1
d_call: TRBD2
v_call: TRBV4-1
clone_size: once
cdr3_aa: CASSQEPTSGGRNEQFF
cdr3_nt: TGCGCCAGCAGCCAAGAGCCGACATCGGGGGGGCGCAATGAGCAGTTCTTC

j_call: TRBJ1-2
d_call: -
v_call: TRBV28
clone_size: -
cdr3_aa: CASSLVPGANYGYTF
cdr3_nt: TGTGCCAGCAGTTTAGTCCCGGGGGCTAACTATGGCTACACCTTC

j_call: TRBJ2-3
d_call: -
v_call: TRBV2
clone_size: once
cdr3_aa: CASSELPWDTQYF
cdr3_nt: TGTGCCAGCAGTGAGCTACCATGGGATACGCAGTATTTT

j_call: TRBJ1-4
d_call: TRBD1
v_call: TRBV5-5
clone_size: -
cdr3_aa: CASSLLTGQSEKLFF
cdr3_nt: TGTGCCAGCAGCTTGTTGACAGGGCAATCGGAAAAACTGTTTTTT

j_call: TRBJ1-1
d_call: -
v_call: TRBV28
clone_size: once
cdr3_aa: CASRPAGMNTEAFF
cdr3_nt: TGTGCCAGCCGCCCCGCGGGGATGAACACTGAAGCTTTCTTT

j_call: TRBJ1-1
d_call: -
v_call: TRBV28
clone_size: once
cdr3_aa: CASSFNSGRTEAFF
cdr3_nt: TGTGCCAGCAGTTTCAACTCAGGGAGGACTGAAGCTTTCTTT

j_call: TRBJ1-6
d_call: -
v_call: TRBV4-3
clone_size: -
cdr3_aa: CASSQDRGGPSPLHF
cdr3_nt: TGCGCCAGCAGCCAAGATAGGGGGGGGCCCTCACCCCTCCACTTT

j_call: TRBJ2-7
d_call: TRBD1
v_call: TRBV3-1/TRBV3-2
clone_size: -
cdr3_aa: CASSQTPGQGTYEQYF
cdr3_nt: TGTGCCAGCAGCCAGACTCCGGGACAGGGCACCTACGAGCAGTACTTC

j_call: TRBJ2-3
d_call: TRBD2
v_call: TRBV5-4
clone_size: -
cdr3_aa: CASSTRTGGRDTQYF
cdr3_nt: TGTGCCAGCAGTACCAGGACGGGAGGGCGAGATACGCAGTATTTT

j_call: TRBJ2-7
d_call: -
v_call: TRBV5-4
clone_size: -
cdr3_aa: CASSLTFGGAYEQYF
cdr3_nt: TGTGCCAGCAGCTTGACCTTTGGCGGGGCCTACGAGCAGTACTTC

j_call: TRBJ1-6
d_call: -
v_call: TRBV5-1
clone_size: -
cdr3_aa: CASKGSGLRSPLHF
cdr3_nt: TGCGCCAGCAAGGGGTCAGGGCTCCGGTCACCCCTCCACTTT

j_call: TRBJ2-2
d_call: -
v_call: TRBV18
clone_size: -
cdr3_aa: CASSRGGNTGELFF
cdr3_nt: TGTGCCAGCTCACGAGGGGGGAACACCGGGGAGCTGTTTTTT

j_call: TRBJ2-2
d_call: -
v_call: TRBV5-1
clone_size: -
cdr3_aa: CASSAGPEGTGELFF
cdr3_nt: TGCGCCAGCAGCGCCGGGCCCGAGGGCACCGGGGAGCTGTTTTTT

j_call: TRBJ2-3
d_call: -
v_call: TRBV2
clone_size: -
cdr3_aa: CASSRTVTDTQYF
cdr3_nt: TGTGCCAGCAGTCGGACAGTAACAGATACGCAGTATTTT

j_call: TRBJ2-1
d_call: TRBD2
v_call: TRBV7-8
clone_size: -
cdr3_aa: CASSSSGGADWNEQFF
cdr3_nt: TGTGCCAGCAGCTCAAGCGGGGGGGCGGATTGGAATGAGCAGTTCTTC

j_call: TRBJ1-2
d_call: -
v_call: TRBV11-2
clone_size: -
cdr3_aa: CASRHSDRPYGYTF
cdr3_nt: TGTGCCAGCAGACACAGCGACAGACCCTATGGCTACACCTTC

j_call: TRBJ2-1
d_call: -
v_call: TRBV5-6
clone_size: -
cdr3_aa: CASSLEAFSSYNEQFF
cdr3_nt: TGTGCCAGCAGCTTGGAAGCGTTCTCCTCCTACAATGAGCAGTTCTTC

j_call: TRBJ1-2
d_call: -
v_call: TRBV30
clone_size: once
cdr3_aa: CAWSVQAVGRGYTF
cdr3_nt: TGTGCCTGGAGTGTACAAGCGGTTGGACGTGGCTACACCTTC

j_call: TRBJ2-5
d_call: TRBD2
v_call: TRBV4-3
clone_size: -
cdr3_aa: CASSPYSGEGETQYF
cdr3_nt: TGCGCCAGCAGCCCCTATAGCGGGGAGGGAGAGACCCAGTACTTC

j_call: TRBJ2-2
d_call: -
v_call: TRBV2
clone_size: once
cdr3_aa: CASRDRQLNTGELFF
cdr3_nt: TGTGCCAGCAGAGATCGACAGCTGAACACCGGGGAGCTGTTTTTT

j_call: TRBJ1-3
d_call: TRBD1
v_call: TRBV4-3
clone_size: -
cdr3_aa: CASSTRDRGSGNTIYF
cdr3_nt: TGCGCCAGCAGCACACGTGACAGGGGCTCTGGAAACACCATATATTTT

j_call: TRBJ2-5
d_call: -
v_call: TRBV2
clone_size: -
cdr3_aa: CASRDAGLQETQYF
cdr3_nt: TGTGCCAGCAGGGACGCGGGGCTCCAAGAGACCCAGTACTTC

j_call: TRBJ2-1
d_call: -
v_call: TRBV25-1
clone_size: -
cdr3_aa: CASSGAGLNEQFF
cdr3_nt: TGTGCCAGCAGTGGGGCAGGGTTAAATGAGCAGTTCTTC

j_call: TRBJ2-2
d_call: TRBD2
v_call: TRBV7-9
clone_size: -
cdr3_aa: CASSISGSPPGELFF
cdr3_nt: TGTGCCAGCAGTATTAGCGGGTCCCCCCCCGGGGAGCTGTTTTTT

j_call: TRBJ1-5
d_call: -
v_call: TRBV5-6
clone_size: -
cdr3_aa: CASSLGSESQPQHF
cdr3_nt: TGTGCCAGCAGCTTGGGGAGTGAGTCACAGCCCCAGCATTTT

j_call: TRBJ2-5
d_call: -
v_call: TRBV28
clone_size: -
cdr3_aa: CASQTRGWETQYF
cdr3_nt: TGTGCCAGCCAAACCCGCGGGTGGGAGACCCAGTACTTC

j_call: TRBJ2-1
d_call: TRBD1
v_call: TRBV27
clone_size: -
cdr3_aa: CASSQTVWTGRDPYNEQFF
cdr3_nt: TGTGCCAGCAGTCAAACGGTGTGGACAGGGCGAGACCCCTACAATGAGCAGTTCTTC

j_call: TRBJ2-7
d_call: -
v_call: TRBV19
clone_size: -
cdr3_aa: CASSPSGRGEQYF
cdr3_nt: TGTGCCAGTAGTCCCTCCGGGAGAGGCGAGCAGTACTTC

j_call: TRBJ2-3
d_call: TRBD2
v_call: TRBV11-2
clone_size: -
cdr3_aa: CASSPGTSSDTQYF
cdr3_nt: TGTGCCAGCAGCCCCGGGACTAGTTCAGATACGCAGTATTTT

j_call: TRBJ2-7
d_call: TRBD2
v_call: TRBV6-5
clone_size: -
cdr3_aa: CASSPRLAGVNEQYF
cdr3_nt: TGTGCCAGCAGTCCCCGACTAGCGGGAGTTAACGAGCAGTACTTC

j_call: TRBJ1-1
d_call: TRBD1
v_call: TRBV7-6
clone_size: -
cdr3_aa: CASSPRTGRVAFF
cdr3_nt: TGTGCCAGCAGCCCACGGACAGGGCGAGTGGCTTTCTTT

j_call: TRBJ1-3
d_call: TRBD1
v_call: TRBV19
clone_size: -
cdr3_aa: CASSRQGATGNTIYF
cdr3_nt: TGTGCCAGTAGCAGACAGGGGGCTACTGGAAACACCATATATTTT

j_call: TRBJ2-3
d_call: TRBD1
v_call: TRBV25-1
clone_size: -
cdr3_aa: CASSGLGGLQYF
cdr3_nt: TGTGCCAGCAGTGGCCTAGGGGGCCTCCAGTATTTT

j_call: TRBJ2-5
d_call: -
v_call: TRBV29-1
clone_size: -
cdr3_aa: CSARKSAAVQETQYF
cdr3_nt: TGCAGCGCCCGCAAGTCGGCGGCAGTTCAGGAGACCCAGTACTTC

j_call: TRBJ1-2
d_call: -
v_call: TRBV24-1
clone_size: -
cdr3_aa: CATSDFHSNYGYTF
cdr3_nt: TGTGCCACCAGTGATTTCCACAGTAACTATGGCTACACCTTC

j_call: TRBJ1-1
d_call: -
v_call: TRBV7-9
clone_size: -
cdr3_aa: CASSLVVGGDTEAFF
cdr3_nt: TGTGCCAGCAGCTTAGTAGTAGGGGGGGACACTGAAGCTTTCTTT

j_call: TRBJ2-2
d_call: -
v_call: TRBV28
clone_size: -
cdr3_aa: CASSTGTSSDTGELFF
cdr3_nt: TGTGCCAGCAGTACCGGGACTTCAAGCGACACCGGGGAGCTGTTTTTT

j_call: TRBJ1-3
d_call: -
v_call: TRBV11-1
clone_size: -
cdr3_aa: CASSGQPSSGNTIYF
cdr3_nt: TGTGCCAGCAGCGGACAGCCGAGCTCTGGAAACACCATATATTTT

j_call: TRBJ2-3
d_call: -
v_call: TRBV6-1
clone_size: -
cdr3_aa: CASSEVQGGPTDTQYF
cdr3_nt: TGTGCCAGCAGTGAAGTTCAGGGGGGCCCCACAGATACGCAGTATTTT